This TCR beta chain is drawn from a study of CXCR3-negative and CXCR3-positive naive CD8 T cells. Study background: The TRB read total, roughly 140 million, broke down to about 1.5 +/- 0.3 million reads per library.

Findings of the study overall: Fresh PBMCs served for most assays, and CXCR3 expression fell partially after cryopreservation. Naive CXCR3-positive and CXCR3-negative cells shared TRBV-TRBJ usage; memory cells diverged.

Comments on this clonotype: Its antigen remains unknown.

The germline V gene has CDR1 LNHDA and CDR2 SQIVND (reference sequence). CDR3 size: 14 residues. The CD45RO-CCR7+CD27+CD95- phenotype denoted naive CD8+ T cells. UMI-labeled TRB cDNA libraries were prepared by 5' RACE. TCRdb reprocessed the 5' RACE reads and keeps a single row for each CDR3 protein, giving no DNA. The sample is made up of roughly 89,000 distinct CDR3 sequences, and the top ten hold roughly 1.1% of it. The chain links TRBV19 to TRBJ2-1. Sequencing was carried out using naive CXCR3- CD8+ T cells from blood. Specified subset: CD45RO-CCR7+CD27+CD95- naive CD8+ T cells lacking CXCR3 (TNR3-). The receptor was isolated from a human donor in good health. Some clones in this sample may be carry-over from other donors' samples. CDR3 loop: CASSMKGPYNEQFF. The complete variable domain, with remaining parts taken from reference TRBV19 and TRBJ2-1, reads DGGITQSPKYLFRKEGQNVTLSCEQNLNHDAMYWYRQDPGQGLRLIYYSQIVNDFQKGDIAEGYSVSREKKESFPLTVTSAQKNPTAFYLCASSMKGPYNEQFFGPGTRLTVL.